These 11 T cell receptor beta chains were sequenced from one sample in a study of T cells after yellow fever vaccination. TCRdb independently ran MiXCR on the 5' RACE reads; one entry per CDR3 protein. The table has some 320,000 distinct CDR3 sequences, approximately 4.3% seen once; the top ten hold roughly a fifth. Sequences were derived from PBMCs, sampled 15 days after the yellow fever booster vaccination. Source of these receptors: a man younger than 35 who received the YFV17D yellow fever vaccine.

There are many counts of this clonotype. This rearrangement joins TRBV12-3 or TRBV12-4 to TRBJ2-2, with 12 positions matching TRBD2. J gave up 3 bases and V 4 bases, and 0 bases lay outside the gene matches. The CDR3 runs 15 residues. The CDR3 DNA follows: TGTGCCAGCAGTTGGACTAGCGGGGACACCGGGGAGCTGTTTTTT. Protein: CASSWTSGDTGELFF.

The chain recombines TRBV5-1 with TRBJ1-5; no reliable D call. Germline-derived CDR1 and CDR2 are SGHRS and YFSETQ. This CDR3 contains 16 residues. The V gene lost 0 bases and the J gene lost 0 bases, with 10 bases spanning the gap. The CDR3 spells CASSLGADNSNQPQHF. Here the CDR3 DNA reads TGCGCCAGCAGCTTGGGCGCAGACAATAGCAATCAGCCCCAGCATTTT.

This clonotype showed up just a few times. The V and J genes are TRBV5-8 and TRBJ2-3, with D possibly TRBD1 on 8 matching bases. The CDR3 length is 14 residues. The V end was cut by 7 bases, the J end by 4 bases, with 16 bases between. CDR1 and CDR2 (germline): SGHTS, YDEGEE. CDR3 protein: CASLGQGGSDTQYF. Here the CDR3 DNA reads TGTGCCAGCCTCGGACAGGGAGGGTCAGATACGCAGTATTTT.

This clonotype was seen repeatedly, ten times or more. The CDR3 nucleotides are TGTGCCAGCAGATGGACAGGGAGGTCCACAGATACGCAGTATTTT. Its protein is CASRWTGRSTDTQYF. The chain couples TRBV6-6 to TRBJ2-3; TRBD1 matches 8 bases. The CDR3 contains 15 residues. Germline lookup yields CDR1 MNHNY and CDR2 SVGAGI (reference sequence). With 6 bases clipped from V and 2 bases from J, the junction kept 7 bases outside the gene matches.

Points on this clonotype: This could be a read error, since a much larger clone is one nucleotide away. This rearrangement joins TRBV7-2 to TRBJ2-7, with a tentative D call TRBD2 (7 bases). This CDR3 contains 13 residues. The germline V gene encodes CDR1 SGHTA and CDR2 FQGNSA. CDR3 nucleotides: TGTGCCAGCAGCTTAGCGGCGGGGGCCGAGCATTACTTC. Translating it yields CASSLAAGAEHYF. The entire variable domain, with the rest obtained from reference TRBV7-2 and TRBJ2-7, is as follows: GAGVSQSPSNKVTEKGKDVELRCDPISGHTALYWYRQSLGQGLEFLIYFQGNSAPDKSGLPSDRFSAERTGGSVSTLTIQRTQQEDSAVYLCASSLAAGAEHYFGPGTRLTVT.

In its sample, this clonotype was seen a few times. V and J are TRBV27 and TRBJ1-6, with TRBD1 as a possible D gene (5 bases). Germline CDR1 reads MNHEY; CDR2 reads SMNVEV (reference sequence). The CDR3 is made up of 15 amino acids. V dropped 1 base and J dropped 10 bases, with 14 bases sitting between them. DNA for the CDR3: TGTGCCAGCAGTTTATTTTCCGGGGGAGGATCACCCCTCCACTTT. It codes for CASSLFSGGGSPLHF.

This sequence joins TRBV28 and TRBJ2-7; 7 nucleotides align to TRBD1. CDR3 length: 15 amino acids. Unmatched junction bases numbered 8, after V lost 4 bases and J lost 2 bases. Germline CDR1 reads MDHEN; CDR2 reads SYDVKM. The CDR3 DNA is TGTGCCAGCAGTTCATCGACAGGGCCCCCCTACGAGCAGTACGTC. Its translation: CASSSSTGPPYEQYV.

V is TRBV4-1 and J is TRBJ1-1; D is possibly TRBD1 (5 bases). The CDR3 consists of 13 residues. Germline V gene lookup returns CDR1 MGHRA and CDR2 YSYEKL. V dropped 4 bases and J dropped 10 bases, with 16 bases sitting between them. CDR3 DNA: TGCGCCAGCAGCCTCGAGGGACCGCCTTCAGCTTTCTTT. Translated: CASSLEGPPSAFF.

This clonotype was observed a handful of times. The gene calls are TRBV7-2 and TRBJ1-2; D remains ambiguous. Germline assignment: CDR1 SGHTA and CDR2 FQGNSA. The CDR3 consists of 11 residues. The V and J ends lost 5 bases and 13 bases respectively, with 14 bases between them. This CDR3 is CASSAQGIVTF. The CDR3 DNA is TGTGCCAGCAGCGCCCAAGGAATCGTCACCTTC.

This chain uses TRBV20-1 with TRBJ2-3; 11 bases are shared with TRBD2. This CDR3 region has 13 residues. CDR1 DFQATT and CDR2 SNEGSKA come from the germline V gene (reference sequence). V lost 5 bases and J lost 7; bases outside the gene matches: 5. The CDR3 loop reads CSARRLAGHTQYF. In DNA, the CDR3 is TGCAGTGCTCGACGACTAGCGGGGCATACGCAGTATTTT.

The chain links TRBV7-3 to TRBJ1-6, with TRBD1 as a possible D gene (5 bases). V lost 2 bases, J lost 12 bases, and 11 bases lay in between. The CDR3 runs to 13 residues. CDR1 SGHTA and CDR2 FQGTGA come from the germline V gene. The CDR3 region is CASSLGTGQPLHF. CDR3 sequence (DNA): TGTGCCAGCAGCTTAGGGACCGGGCAACCCCTCCACTTT.